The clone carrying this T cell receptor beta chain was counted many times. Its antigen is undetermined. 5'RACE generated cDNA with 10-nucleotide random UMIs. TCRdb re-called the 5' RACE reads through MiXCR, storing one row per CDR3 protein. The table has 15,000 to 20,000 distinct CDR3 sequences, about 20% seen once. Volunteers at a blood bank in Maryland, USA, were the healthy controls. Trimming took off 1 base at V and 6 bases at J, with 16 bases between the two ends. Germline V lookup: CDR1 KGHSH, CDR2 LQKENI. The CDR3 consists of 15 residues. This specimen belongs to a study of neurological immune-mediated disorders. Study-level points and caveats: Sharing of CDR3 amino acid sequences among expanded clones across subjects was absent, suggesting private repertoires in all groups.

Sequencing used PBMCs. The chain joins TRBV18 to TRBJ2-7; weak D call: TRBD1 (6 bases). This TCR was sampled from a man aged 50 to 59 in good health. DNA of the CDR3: TGTGCCAGCTCACCACGCGCCACAGGGTCTTTCGAGCAGTACTTC. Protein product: CASSPRATGSFEQYF.